This is a list of T cell receptor beta chains from one sample in a study of blood T cell repertoires in COVID-19. Data came from immunoSEQ multiplex PCR; TCRdb stores just in-frame clones and leaves some out. The table includes approximately 150,000 clones, roughly 90% detected once. Sequencing was done on a sample of peripheral blood. The receptors stem from an older woman with active or convalescent COVID-19. Both conserved end residues are part of each CDR3. Each record gives: D gene, J gene, clone size, V gene, CDR3 DNA, CDR3 protein. D genes are given only for firm matches. Size tells how often a clone was seen (once, few, many) or the class of an expanded clone, and some rows leave it out.

d_gene: -; j_gene: TRBJ1-1; abundance: -; v_gene: TRBV7-2; CDR3nt: TGTGCCAGCAGCTCCACTCCAGGGAATACTGAAGCTTTCTTT; CDR3aa: CASSSTPGNTEAFF
d_gene: -; j_gene: TRBJ2-5; abundance: -; v_gene: TRBV11-2; CDR3nt: TGTGCCAGCAGCTTGGGGGCAGGGGAAGAGACCCAGTACTTC; CDR3aa: CASSLGAGEETQYF
d_gene: TRBD1; j_gene: TRBJ1-5; abundance: -; v_gene: TRBV5-1; CDR3nt: TGCGCCAGCAGAAGTACAGGGGATAGCAATCAGCCCCAGCATTTT; CDR3aa: CASRSTGDSNQPQHF
d_gene: TRBD1; j_gene: TRBJ1-3; abundance: -; v_gene: TRBV18; CDR3nt: TGTGCCAGCTCGCCTCGACAGGGCTCTGGAAACACCATATATTTT; CDR3aa: CASSPRQGSGNTIYF
d_gene: -; j_gene: TRBJ1-6; abundance: -; v_gene: TRBV6-5; CDR3nt: TGTGCCAGCAGTTACATTGGTGATCAAGCTGGTTCACCCCTCCACTTT; CDR3aa: CASSYIGDQAGSPLHF
d_gene: -; j_gene: TRBJ2-2; abundance: -; v_gene: TRBV5-8; CDR3nt: TGTGCCAGCAGCTTCAGGACAGCGAACACCGGGGAGCTGTTTTTT; CDR3aa: CASSFRTANTGELFF
d_gene: -; j_gene: TRBJ1-2; abundance: -; v_gene: TRBV9; CDR3nt: TGTGCCAGCAGCGTCGAACAGGGATACTATGGCTACACCTTC; CDR3aa: CASSVEQGYYGYTF
d_gene: TRBD2; j_gene: TRBJ2-7; abundance: -; v_gene: TRBV7-8; CDR3nt: TGTGCCAGCAGCTTAGCTAGCGGGGGGCCCTACGAGCAGTACTTC; CDR3aa: CASSLASGGPYEQYF
d_gene: -; j_gene: TRBJ2-3; abundance: -; v_gene: TRBV10-3; CDR3nt: TGTGCCATCAGTGAATTGGGGGGGCGGACAGATACGCAGTATTTT; CDR3aa: CAISELGGRTDTQYF
d_gene: -; j_gene: TRBJ2-7; abundance: -; v_gene: TRBV10-1; CDR3nt: TGCGCCAGCAGTGAGTTTGGAGACGAGCAGTACTTC; CDR3aa: CASSEFGDEQYF
d_gene: -; j_gene: TRBJ1-1; abundance: -; v_gene: TRBV9; CDR3nt: TGTGCCAGCAGCGGTTCCCAGGGGCTGGGGTCTGAAGCTTTCTTT; CDR3aa: CASSGSQGLGSEAFF
d_gene: TRBD2; j_gene: TRBJ2-3; abundance: -; v_gene: TRBV6-6; CDR3nt: TGTGCCAGCAGACTAGCGACAGAACCCACAGATACGCAGTATTTT; CDR3aa: CASRLATEPTDTQYF
d_gene: TRBD1; j_gene: TRBJ1-6; abundance: -; v_gene: TRBV7-9; CDR3nt: TGTGCCAGCAGCCCTATCGGACAGGGGGTAGGTTCACCCCTCCACTTT; CDR3aa: CASSPIGQGVGSPLHF
d_gene: -; j_gene: TRBJ2-3; abundance: -; v_gene: TRBV7-2; CDR3nt: TGTGCCAGCAGCGAGAACACAGATACGCAGTATTTT; CDR3aa: CASSENTDTQYF
d_gene: TRBD1; j_gene: TRBJ1-4; abundance: -; v_gene: TRBV7-2; CDR3nt: TGTGCCAGCAGCTTATTCCCCAGGGGACAGGGATCTCGGGAAAAACTGTTTTTT; CDR3aa: CASSLFPRGQGSREKLFF
d_gene: TRBD2; j_gene: TRBJ2-7; abundance: once; v_gene: TRBV7-2; CDR3nt: TGTGCCAGCAGTGGGACGTGGACTAGCGGGGGGTACCGGAGCGAGCAGTACTTC; CDR3aa: CASSGTWTSGGYRSEQYF
d_gene: TRBD1; j_gene: TRBJ2-2; abundance: -; v_gene: TRBV7-8; CDR3nt: TGTGCCAGCAGCCCAAGACCGGGACAGGGGACCGGGGAGCTGTTTTTT; CDR3aa: CASSPRPGQGTGELFF
d_gene: TRBD1; j_gene: TRBJ1-2; abundance: -; v_gene: TRBV28; CDR3nt: TGTGCCAGCAGTGCATTGGAAGGGGGCGGTGGCTACACCTTC; CDR3aa: CASSALEGGGGYTF
d_gene: -; j_gene: TRBJ1-6; abundance: -; v_gene: TRBV10-3; CDR3nt: TGTGCCATCAGTGAGGGGGCAGGGGAAAATTCACCCCTCCACTTT; CDR3aa: CAISEGAGENSPLHF
d_gene: TRBD1; j_gene: TRBJ1-1; abundance: -; v_gene: TRBV4-3; CDR3nt: TGCGCCAGCAGCCAAGAGGACAGGGGGAACACTGAAGCTTTCTTT; CDR3aa: CASSQEDRGNTEAFF
d_gene: TRBD2; j_gene: TRBJ2-3; abundance: -; v_gene: TRBV19; CDR3nt: TGTGCCAGTAGTATACGTATAAGCGGGAAGAGCACAGATACGCAGTATTTT; CDR3aa: CASSIRISGKSTDTQYF
d_gene: -; j_gene: TRBJ2-5; abundance: -; v_gene: TRBV12-3/TRBV12-4; CDR3nt: TGTGCCAGCAGTTCGAGCCTCCAAGAGACCCAGTACTTC; CDR3aa: CASSSSLQETQYF
d_gene: -; j_gene: TRBJ1-5; abundance: -; v_gene: TRBV7-8; CDR3nt: TGTGCCAGCAGCCAGCCCAATCAGCCCCAGCATTTT; CDR3aa: CASSQPNQPQHF
d_gene: TRBD2; j_gene: TRBJ2-3; abundance: -; v_gene: TRBV27; CDR3nt: TGTGCCAGCAGTTCCCAGGTAGCGGGGGGCACAGATACGCAGTATTTT; CDR3aa: CASSSQVAGGTDTQYF
d_gene: -; j_gene: TRBJ1-4; abundance: -; v_gene: TRBV11-2; CDR3nt: TGTGCCAGCAGCTTAGATCAGGGAATTAATGAAAAACTGTTTTTT; CDR3aa: CASSLDQGINEKLFF
d_gene: -; j_gene: TRBJ1-1; abundance: -; v_gene: TRBV7-6; CDR3nt: TGTGCCAGCAGCTTAGACGGGACAACTTACACTGAAGCTTTCTTT; CDR3aa: CASSLDGTTYTEAFF
d_gene: TRBD1; j_gene: TRBJ1-2; abundance: -; v_gene: TRBV2; CDR3nt: TGTGCCAGCAGGGAGCAGGGGGCGGGTGGCTACACCTTC; CDR3aa: CASREQGAGGYTF
d_gene: -; j_gene: TRBJ1-5; abundance: -; v_gene: TRBV18; CDR3nt: TGTGCCAGCTCACCAGGACAGTCGAATCAGCCCCAGCATTTT; CDR3aa: CASSPGQSNQPQHF
d_gene: -; j_gene: TRBJ1-1; abundance: -; v_gene: TRBV2; CDR3nt: TGTGCCAGCAGCGACCAGGTGAAAGCTTTCTTT; CDR3aa: CASSDQVKAFF
d_gene: TRBD1; j_gene: TRBJ2-1; abundance: few; v_gene: TRBV7-3; CDR3nt: TGTGCCAGCAGCGGTACAGGGGGCAATGAGCAGTTCTTC; CDR3aa: CASSGTGGNEQFF
d_gene: -; j_gene: TRBJ1-5; abundance: -; v_gene: TRBV19; CDR3nt: TGTGCCAGTAGTATATGGGGCGGGAGCTCCAATCAGCCCCAGCATTTT; CDR3aa: CASSIWGGSSNQPQHF
d_gene: -; j_gene: TRBJ2-7; abundance: once; v_gene: TRBV19; CDR3nt: TGTGCCAGTAGTCTCGGGAACTCCTACGAGCAGTACTTC; CDR3aa: CASSLGNSYEQYF
d_gene: -; j_gene: TRBJ1-2; abundance: -; v_gene: TRBV14; CDR3nt: TGTGCCAGCAGCCAGAGAACAGGGCCGTTATATGGCTACACCTTC; CDR3aa: CASSQRTGPLYGYTF
d_gene: TRBD1; j_gene: TRBJ2-2; abundance: once; v_gene: TRBV10-3; CDR3nt: TGTGCCATCAGTGACCAGGGGGACACCGGGGAGCTGTTTTTT; CDR3aa: CAISDQGDTGELFF
d_gene: -; j_gene: TRBJ2-6; abundance: -; v_gene: TRBV5-4; CDR3nt: TGTGCCAGCAGTCTTGCCGAGGTCTCTGGGGCCAACGTCCTGACTTTC; CDR3aa: CASSLAEVSGANVLTF
d_gene: TRBD1; j_gene: TRBJ2-7; abundance: few; v_gene: TRBV2; CDR3nt: TGTGCCAGCAGTGGCCCCTCAGGAGTGGACAGGTTACGCTACGAGCAGTACTTC; CDR3aa: CASSGPSGVDRLRYEQYF
d_gene: TRBD1; j_gene: TRBJ2-7; abundance: -; v_gene: TRBV7-8; CDR3nt: TGTGCCAGCCGGGGACAGGATCTTTCCTACGAGCAGTACTTC; CDR3aa: CASRGQDLSYEQYF
d_gene: -; j_gene: TRBJ2-3; abundance: -; v_gene: TRBV4-3; CDR3nt: TGCGCCAGCAGCCAAGATCGCCTGAGCGGAGAAGATACGCAGTATTTT; CDR3aa: CASSQDRLSGEDTQYF
d_gene: TRBD1; j_gene: TRBJ1-5; abundance: -; v_gene: TRBV18; CDR3nt: TGTGCCAGCTCACCGACAGGGGGATTTCAGCCCCAGCATTTT; CDR3aa: CASSPTGGFQPQHF
d_gene: -; j_gene: TRBJ2-7; abundance: -; v_gene: TRBV27; CDR3nt: TGTGCCAGCAGTTTCGGGGGTGCCGAGCAGTACTTC; CDR3aa: CASSFGGAEQYF
d_gene: -; j_gene: TRBJ1-2; abundance: once; v_gene: TRBV4-3; CDR3nt: TGCGCCAGCAGCCAAGAAAGGCCGAGGGGCTACACCTTC; CDR3aa: CASSQERPRGYTF
d_gene: -; j_gene: TRBJ1-6; abundance: -; v_gene: TRBV11-2; CDR3nt: TGTGCCAGCAGCTTAGTTCCAGATTCACCCCTCCACTTT; CDR3aa: CASSLVPDSPLHF
d_gene: TRBD1; j_gene: TRBJ1-3; abundance: -; v_gene: TRBV2; CDR3nt: TGTGCCAGCAGTCCGACAGGGGAATCTGGAAACACCATATATTTT; CDR3aa: CASSPTGESGNTIYF
d_gene: -; j_gene: TRBJ2-1; abundance: -; v_gene: TRBV5-5; CDR3nt: TGTGCCAGCAGCTTGGGGCTCCACAATGAGCAGTTCTTC; CDR3aa: CASSLGLHNEQFF
d_gene: -; j_gene: TRBJ2-3; abundance: few; v_gene: TRBV3-1/TRBV3-2; CDR3nt: TGTGCCAGCAGCCTTGGACAGGTCCCCGGGGGAGATACGCAGTATTTT; CDR3aa: CASSLGQVPGGDTQYF
d_gene: -; j_gene: TRBJ2-7; abundance: -; v_gene: TRBV29-1; CDR3nt: TGCAGCGTTGAAGATCGAACGGGGAACTCCTACGAGCAGTACTTC; CDR3aa: CSVEDRTGNSYEQYF
d_gene: TRBD1; j_gene: TRBJ2-7; abundance: once; v_gene: TRBV4-1; CDR3nt: TGCGCCAGCAGCCAGAGTCGAGAGGGGGCAGATAAGTACGAGCAGTACTTC; CDR3aa: CASSQSREGADKYEQYF
d_gene: -; j_gene: TRBJ1-1; abundance: -; v_gene: TRBV19; CDR3nt: TGTGCCAGTAGTATTCCCGGACAGCCCTACACTGAAGCTTTCTTT; CDR3aa: CASSIPGQPYTEAFF
d_gene: TRBD2; j_gene: TRBJ2-3; abundance: -; v_gene: TRBV30; CDR3nt: TGTGCCTGGGGCGACTGGACTAGCGGGGGGAACACAGATACGCAGTATTTT; CDR3aa: CAWGDWTSGGNTDTQYF
d_gene: -; j_gene: TRBJ2-6; abundance: -; v_gene: TRBV4-3; CDR3nt: TGCGCCAGCAGCCAGGCTCCAGAGGCCAACGTCCTGACTTTC; CDR3aa: CASSQAPEANVLTF
d_gene: -; j_gene: TRBJ1-1; abundance: -; v_gene: TRBV30; CDR3nt: TGTGCCTGGAGGCGCCGGGGGAAGAACACTGAAGCTTTCTTT; CDR3aa: CAWRRRGKNTEAFF
d_gene: -; j_gene: TRBJ2-2; abundance: few; v_gene: TRBV5-6; CDR3nt: TGTGCCAGCAGCCGGTCCGGAGTGGGGGAGCTGTTTTTT; CDR3aa: CASSRSGVGELFF
d_gene: -; j_gene: TRBJ1-2; abundance: -; v_gene: TRBV30; CDR3nt: TGTGCCTGGAGGGAGGTTCCAAACTCTATGAGCTACACCTTC; CDR3aa: CAWREVPNSMSYTF
d_gene: TRBD2; j_gene: TRBJ2-5; abundance: once; v_gene: TRBV19; CDR3nt: TGTGCCAGTAGTACCCAACTAGCGGGGGTTCAAGAGACCCAGTACTTC; CDR3aa: CASSTQLAGVQETQYF
d_gene: TRBD2; j_gene: TRBJ2-3; abundance: once; v_gene: TRBV18; CDR3nt: TGTGCCAGCTCACCACTTCGCGAGCGGGGGGCCAGCACAGATACGCAGTATTTT; CDR3aa: CASSPLRERGASTDTQYF
d_gene: TRBD1; j_gene: TRBJ2-3; abundance: once; v_gene: TRBV4-1; CDR3nt: TGCGCCAGCAGCCCTGGACAGGGGACAGATACGCAGTATTTT; CDR3aa: CASSPGQGTDTQYF
d_gene: TRBD1; j_gene: TRBJ2-7; abundance: -; v_gene: TRBV7-2; CDR3nt: TGTGCCAGCAGCGACGAGGGACAGGGGAGGGTCGAGCAGTACTTC; CDR3aa: CASSDEGQGRVEQYF
d_gene: -; j_gene: TRBJ2-6; abundance: many; v_gene: TRBV14; CDR3nt: TGTGCCAGCAGCCAAGACCAGATCTCTGGGGCCAACGTCCTGACTTTC; CDR3aa: CASSQDQISGANVLTF
d_gene: TRBD1; j_gene: TRBJ2-2; abundance: -; v_gene: TRBV6-5; CDR3nt: TGTGCCAGCAACCTTGGACAGGCCGAGGGCGGGGAGCTGTTTTTT; CDR3aa: CASNLGQAEGGELFF
d_gene: TRBD2; j_gene: TRBJ2-3; abundance: -; v_gene: TRBV2; CDR3nt: TGTGCCAGCAGGCCTCTAGCGGGGGTTACAGATACGCAGTATTTT; CDR3aa: CASRPLAGVTDTQYF